The clone carrying this T cell receptor beta chain was seen a few times. This table comes from immunoSEQ multiplex PCR, and its TCRdb copy is limited to in-frame clones, with some not included. Counted here are tens of thousands of clones, 70% to 90% occurring once; the ten biggest clones make up 0.6% to 0.9%. This entry comes from a study of OX40 agonist ivuxolimab in advanced cancers. In germline, CDR1 is LNHDA, CDR2 SQIVND (reference sequence). The J segment lost 0 bases and the V segment lost 2 bases, leaving 5 bases of the junction unmatched. The length of the CDR3 is 16 residues. The sequence was collected from an adult with an advanced solid tumor such as melanoma, head and neck, liver or kidney cancer. The sequences come from CD4+ or CD8+ T cells sorted from blood, collected in a trial of the OX40 agonist ivuxolimab. V gene TRBV19 combines with J gene TRBJ1-1, with 8 positions matching TRBD1. The CDR3 reads CASSIQDRGLNTEAFF. The CDR3 region has the DNA TGTGCCAGTAGTATACAAGACAGGGGCCTGAACACTGAAGCTTTCTTT.